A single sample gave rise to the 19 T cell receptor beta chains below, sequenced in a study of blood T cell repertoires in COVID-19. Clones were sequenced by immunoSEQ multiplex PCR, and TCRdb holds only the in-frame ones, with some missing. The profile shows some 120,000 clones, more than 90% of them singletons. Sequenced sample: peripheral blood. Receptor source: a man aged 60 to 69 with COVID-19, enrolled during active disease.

As DNA, the CDR3 is TGTGCCAGCAGCTTAGACAGCACCGGGGAGCTGTTTTTT. This codes for CASSLDSTGELFF. The V and J genes are TRBV5-4 and TRBJ2-2; D perhaps matches TRBD1 (5 bases). This CDR3 spans 13 amino acids. The ends were cut back, 2 bases at V and 4 bases at J, with 6 bases in the middle. From germline, CDR1 is SGHNT and CDR2 YYREEE (reference sequence).

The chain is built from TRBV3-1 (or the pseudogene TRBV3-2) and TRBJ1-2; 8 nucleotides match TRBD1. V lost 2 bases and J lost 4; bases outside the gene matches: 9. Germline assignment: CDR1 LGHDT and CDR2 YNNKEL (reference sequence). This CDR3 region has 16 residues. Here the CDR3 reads CASSQRDRFSVYGYTF. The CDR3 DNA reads TGTGCCAGCAGCCAACGGGACAGGTTTTCCGTCTATGGCTACACCTTC.

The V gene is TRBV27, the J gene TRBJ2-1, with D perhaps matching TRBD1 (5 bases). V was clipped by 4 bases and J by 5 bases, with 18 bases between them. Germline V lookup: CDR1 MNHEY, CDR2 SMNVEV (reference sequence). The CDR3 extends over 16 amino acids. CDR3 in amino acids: CASSSPFWQGHNEQFF. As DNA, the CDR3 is TGTGCCAGCAGTTCGCCCTTTTGGCAGGGCCACAATGAGCAGTTCTTC.

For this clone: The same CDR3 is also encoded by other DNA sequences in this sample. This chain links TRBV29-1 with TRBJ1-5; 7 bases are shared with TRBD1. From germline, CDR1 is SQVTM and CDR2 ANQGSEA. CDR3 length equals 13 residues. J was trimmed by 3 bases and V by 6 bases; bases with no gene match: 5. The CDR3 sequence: CSVGDSYNQPQHF. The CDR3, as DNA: TGCAGCGTGGGGGACAGCTACAATCAGCCCCAGCATTTT.

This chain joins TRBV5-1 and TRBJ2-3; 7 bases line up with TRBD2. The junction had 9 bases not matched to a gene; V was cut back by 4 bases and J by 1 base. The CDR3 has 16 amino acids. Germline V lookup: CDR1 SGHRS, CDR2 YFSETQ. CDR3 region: CASSPRTSPGTDTQYF. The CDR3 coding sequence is TGCGCCAGCAGCCCCCGGACTAGTCCCGGCACAGATACGCAGTATTTT.

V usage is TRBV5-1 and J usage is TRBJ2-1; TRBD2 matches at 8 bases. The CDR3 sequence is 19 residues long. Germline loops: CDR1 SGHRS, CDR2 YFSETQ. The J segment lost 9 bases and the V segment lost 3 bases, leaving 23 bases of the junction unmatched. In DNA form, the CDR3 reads TGCGCCAGCAGCTCCCCGGTCGGCGGGAGGTTCCCCCCAATACCTGAGCAGTTCTTC. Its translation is CASSSPVGGRFPPIPEQFF.

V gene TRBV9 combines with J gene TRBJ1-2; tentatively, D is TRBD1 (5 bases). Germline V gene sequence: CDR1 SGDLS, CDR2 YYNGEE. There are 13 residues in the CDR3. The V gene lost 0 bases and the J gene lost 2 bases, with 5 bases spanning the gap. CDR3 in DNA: TGTGCCAGCAGCGTAGCAGGGAACTATGGCTACACCTTC. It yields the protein CASSVAGNYGYTF.

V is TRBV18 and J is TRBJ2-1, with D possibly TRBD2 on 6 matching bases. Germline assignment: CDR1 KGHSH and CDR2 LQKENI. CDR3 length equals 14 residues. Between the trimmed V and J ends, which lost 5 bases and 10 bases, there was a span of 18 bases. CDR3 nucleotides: TGTGCCAGCTCAACTCGGGACTTCCGCGACGAGCAGTTCTTC. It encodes CASSTRDFRDEQFF.

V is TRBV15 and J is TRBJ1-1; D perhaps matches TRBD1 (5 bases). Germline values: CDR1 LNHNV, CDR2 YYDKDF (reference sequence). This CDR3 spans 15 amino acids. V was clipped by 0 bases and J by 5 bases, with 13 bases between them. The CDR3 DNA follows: TGTGCCACCAGCAGAGATTCGGGGGGGAGAACTGAAGCTTTCTTT. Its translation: CATSRDSGGRTEAFF.

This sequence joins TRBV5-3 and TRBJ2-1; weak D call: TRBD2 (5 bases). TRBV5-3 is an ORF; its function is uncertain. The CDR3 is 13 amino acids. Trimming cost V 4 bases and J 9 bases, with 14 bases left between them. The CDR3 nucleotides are TGTGCCAGAAGCGGTGATCTAGCCACTGAGCAGTTCTTC. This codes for CARSGDLATEQFF.

Written as DNA, the CDR3 is TGTGCCAGCAGCCAAGATTCCGACCAAGAGACCCAGTACTTC. Protein product: CASSQDSDQETQYF. The chain links TRBV4-2 to TRBJ2-5; D is undetermined. Germline CDR1 LGHNA, CDR2 YNFKEQ. The CDR3 totals 14 residues. Trimming shortened V by 0 bases and J by 0 bases, and 5 bases separated the two germline ends.

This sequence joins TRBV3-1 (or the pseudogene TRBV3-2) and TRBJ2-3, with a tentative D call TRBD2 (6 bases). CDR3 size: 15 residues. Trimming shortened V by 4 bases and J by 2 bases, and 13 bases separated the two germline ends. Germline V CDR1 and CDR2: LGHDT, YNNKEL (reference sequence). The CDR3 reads CASSPRVADTDTQYF. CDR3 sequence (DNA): TGTGCCAGCAGCCCCCGGGTAGCGGACACAGATACGCAGTATTTT.

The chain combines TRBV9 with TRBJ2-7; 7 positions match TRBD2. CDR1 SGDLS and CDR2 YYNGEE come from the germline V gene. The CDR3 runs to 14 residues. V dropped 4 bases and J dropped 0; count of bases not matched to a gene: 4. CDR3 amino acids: CASSKGGHSYEQYF. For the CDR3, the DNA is TGTGCCAGCAGCAAGGGAGGGCACTCCTACGAGCAGTACTTC.

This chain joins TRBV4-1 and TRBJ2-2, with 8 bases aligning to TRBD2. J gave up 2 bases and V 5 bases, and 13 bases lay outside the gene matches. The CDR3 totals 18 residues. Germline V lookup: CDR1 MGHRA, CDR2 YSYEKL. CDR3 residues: CASSVRTSSSLNTGELFF. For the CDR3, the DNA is TGCGCCAGCAGCGTTCGGACTAGCTCCTCACTAAACACCGGGGAGCTGTTTTTT.

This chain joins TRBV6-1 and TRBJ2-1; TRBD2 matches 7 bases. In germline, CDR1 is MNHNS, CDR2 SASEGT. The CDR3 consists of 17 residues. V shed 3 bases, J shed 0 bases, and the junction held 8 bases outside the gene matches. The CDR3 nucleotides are TGTGCCAGCAGTGATGTGGGACTACTCAGCTCCTACAATGAGCAGTTCTTC. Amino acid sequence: CASSDVGLLSSYNEQFF.

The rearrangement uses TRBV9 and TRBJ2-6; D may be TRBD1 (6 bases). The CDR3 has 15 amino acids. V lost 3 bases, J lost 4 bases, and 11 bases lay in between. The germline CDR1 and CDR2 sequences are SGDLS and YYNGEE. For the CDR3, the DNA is TGTGCCAGCAGCGAAACAGGGCACGGGGCCAACGTCCTGACTTTC. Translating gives CASSETGHGANVLTF.

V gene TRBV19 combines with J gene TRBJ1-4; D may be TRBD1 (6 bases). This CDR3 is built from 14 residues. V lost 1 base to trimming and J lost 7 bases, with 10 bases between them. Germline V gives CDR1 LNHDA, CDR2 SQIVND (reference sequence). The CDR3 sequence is CASSIGTESEKLFF. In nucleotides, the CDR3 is TGTGCCAGTAGTATAGGGACAGAGAGTGAAAAACTGTTTTTT. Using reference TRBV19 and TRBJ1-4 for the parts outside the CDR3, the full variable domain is DGGITQSPKYLFRKEGQNVTLSCEQNLNHDAMYWYRQDPGQGLRLIYYSQIVNDFQKGDIAEGYSVSREKKESFPLTVTSAQKNPTAFYLCASSIGTESEKLFFGSGTQLSVL.

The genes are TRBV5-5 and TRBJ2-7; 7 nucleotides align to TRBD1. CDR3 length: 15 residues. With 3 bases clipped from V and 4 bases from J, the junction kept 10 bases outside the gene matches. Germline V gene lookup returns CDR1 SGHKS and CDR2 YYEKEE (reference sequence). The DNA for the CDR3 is TGTGCCAGCAGCTCGACCCCCGGGACAGCTTACGAGCAGTACTTC. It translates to CASSSTPGTAYEQYF.

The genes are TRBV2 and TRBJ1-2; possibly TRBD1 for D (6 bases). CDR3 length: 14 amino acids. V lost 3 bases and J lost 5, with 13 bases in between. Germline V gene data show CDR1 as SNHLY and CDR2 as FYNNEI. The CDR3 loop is CASSDYRELYGYTF. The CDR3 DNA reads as TGTGCCAGCAGTGATTACAGGGAACTATATGGCTACACCTTC.